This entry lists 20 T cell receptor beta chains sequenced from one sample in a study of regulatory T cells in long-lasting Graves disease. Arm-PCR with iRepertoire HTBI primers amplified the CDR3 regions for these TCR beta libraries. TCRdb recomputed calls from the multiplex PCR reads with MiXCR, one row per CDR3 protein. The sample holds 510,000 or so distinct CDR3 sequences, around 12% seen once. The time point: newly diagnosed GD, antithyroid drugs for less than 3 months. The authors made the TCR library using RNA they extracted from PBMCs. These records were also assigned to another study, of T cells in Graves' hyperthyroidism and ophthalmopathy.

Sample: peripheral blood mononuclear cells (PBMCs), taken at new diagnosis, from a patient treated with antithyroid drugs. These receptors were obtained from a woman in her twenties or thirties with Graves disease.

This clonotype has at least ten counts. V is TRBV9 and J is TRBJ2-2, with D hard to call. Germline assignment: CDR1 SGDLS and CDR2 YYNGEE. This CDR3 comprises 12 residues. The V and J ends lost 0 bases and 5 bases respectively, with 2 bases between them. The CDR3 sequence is CASSVDTGELFF. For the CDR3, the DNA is TGTGCCAGCAGCGTAGATACCGGGGAGCTGTTTTTT.

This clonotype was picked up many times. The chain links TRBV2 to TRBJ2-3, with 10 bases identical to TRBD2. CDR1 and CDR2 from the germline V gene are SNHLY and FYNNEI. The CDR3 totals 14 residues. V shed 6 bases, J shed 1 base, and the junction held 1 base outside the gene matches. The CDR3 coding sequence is TGTGCCAGCAGGGGGACTAGCGGCACAGATACGCAGTATTTT. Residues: CASRGTSGTDTQYF.

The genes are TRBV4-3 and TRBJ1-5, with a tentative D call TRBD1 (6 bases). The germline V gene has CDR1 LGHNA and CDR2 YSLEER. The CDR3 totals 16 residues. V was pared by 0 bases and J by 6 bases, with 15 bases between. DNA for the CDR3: TGCGCCAGCAGCCAAGATTCGGGAAGGGGGGGTCAGCCCCAGCATTTT. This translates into CASSQDSGRGGQPQHF.

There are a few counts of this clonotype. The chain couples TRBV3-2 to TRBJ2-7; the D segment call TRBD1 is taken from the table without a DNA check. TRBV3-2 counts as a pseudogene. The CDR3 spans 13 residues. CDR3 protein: CASSQEKDKEQYF. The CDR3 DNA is TGTGCCAGCAGCCAAGAAAAGGACAAGGAGCAGTACTTC.

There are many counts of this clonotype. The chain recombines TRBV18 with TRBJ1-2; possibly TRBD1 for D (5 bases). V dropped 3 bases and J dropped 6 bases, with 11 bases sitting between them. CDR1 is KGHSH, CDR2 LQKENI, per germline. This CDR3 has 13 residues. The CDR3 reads CASSPAGTHGYTF. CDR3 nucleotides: TGTGCCAGCTCACCGGCGGGGACGCATGGCTACACCTTC.

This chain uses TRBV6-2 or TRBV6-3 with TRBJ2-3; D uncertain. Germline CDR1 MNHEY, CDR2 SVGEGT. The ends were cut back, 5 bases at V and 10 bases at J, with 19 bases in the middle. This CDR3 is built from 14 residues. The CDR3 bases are TGTGCCAGCAGTCTGGGGTCCTATACACACGCGCAGTATTTT. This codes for CASSLGSYTHAQYF.

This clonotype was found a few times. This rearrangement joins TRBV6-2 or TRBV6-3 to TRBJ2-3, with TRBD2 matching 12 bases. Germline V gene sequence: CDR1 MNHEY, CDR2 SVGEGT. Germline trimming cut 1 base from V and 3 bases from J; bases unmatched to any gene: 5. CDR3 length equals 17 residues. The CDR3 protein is CASSYYSTSGRTDTQYF. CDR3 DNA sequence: TGTGCCAGCAGTTACTACTCGACTAGCGGGAGAACAGATACGCAGTATTTT.

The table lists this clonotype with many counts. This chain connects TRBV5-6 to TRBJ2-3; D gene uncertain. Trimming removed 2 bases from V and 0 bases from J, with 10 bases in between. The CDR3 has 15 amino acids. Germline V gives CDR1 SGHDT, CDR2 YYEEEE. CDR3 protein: CASSLGTTSTDTQYF. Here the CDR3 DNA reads TGTGCCAGCAGCTTAGGAACTACCAGCACAGATACGCAGTATTTT. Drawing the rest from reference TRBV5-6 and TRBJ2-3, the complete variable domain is DAGVTQSPTHLIKTRGQQVTLRCSPKSGHDTVSWYQQALGQGPQFIFQYYEEEERQRGNFPDRFSGHQFPNYSSELNVNALLLGDSALYLCASSLGTTSTDTQYFGPGTRLTVL.

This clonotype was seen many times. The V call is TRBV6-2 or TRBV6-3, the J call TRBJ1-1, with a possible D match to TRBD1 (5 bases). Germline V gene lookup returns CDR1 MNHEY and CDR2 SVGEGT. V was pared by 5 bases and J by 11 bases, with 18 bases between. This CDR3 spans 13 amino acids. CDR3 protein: CASSEGLGVSAFF. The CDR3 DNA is TGTGCCAGCAGTGAAGGTCTGGGGGTTTCGGCTTTCTTT.

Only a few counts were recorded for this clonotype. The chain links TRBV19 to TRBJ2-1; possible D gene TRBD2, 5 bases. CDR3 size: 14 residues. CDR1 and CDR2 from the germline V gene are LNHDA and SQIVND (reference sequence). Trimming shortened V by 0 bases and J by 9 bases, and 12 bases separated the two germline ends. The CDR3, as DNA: TGTGCCAGTAGTATAGATGGAGGTATTGGTGAGCAGTTCTTC. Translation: CASSIDGGIGEQFF.

The CDR3 here is CASRDLGNTIYF. CDR3 bases: TGTGCCAGCAGGGATCTTGGAAACACCATATATTTT. V usage is TRBV6-1 and J usage is TRBJ1-3, with no clear D. Trimming took off 6 bases at V and 3 bases at J, with 6 bases between the two ends. The CDR3 length is 12 residues. Germline V gene data show CDR1 as MNHNS and CDR2 as SASEGT.

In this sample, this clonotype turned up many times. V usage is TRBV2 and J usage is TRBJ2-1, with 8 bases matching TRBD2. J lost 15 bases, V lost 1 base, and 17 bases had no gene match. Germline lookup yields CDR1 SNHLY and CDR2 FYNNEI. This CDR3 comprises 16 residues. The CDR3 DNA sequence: TGTGCCAGCAGTGAAGGTAGCACTAGCGGTTTGCGGATCCCGTTCTTC. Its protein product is CASSEGSTSGLRIPFF.

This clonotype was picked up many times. This CDR3 reads CATSDSVPDDTQYF. CDR3 coding DNA: TGTGCCACCAGTGATTCCGTCCCAGATGATACGCAGTATTTT. V is TRBV24-1 and J is TRBJ2-3; D remains ambiguous. Germline V gene lookup returns CDR1 KGHDR and CDR2 SFDVKD. There are 14 residues in the CDR3. Trimming took off 2 bases at V and 6 bases at J, with 11 bases between the two ends.

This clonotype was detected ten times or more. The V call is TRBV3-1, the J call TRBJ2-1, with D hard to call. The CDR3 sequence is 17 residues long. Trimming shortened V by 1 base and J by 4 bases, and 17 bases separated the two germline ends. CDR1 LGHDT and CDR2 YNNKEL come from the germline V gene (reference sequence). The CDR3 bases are TGTGCCAGCAGCCAAGTCAGTTCTCTTTCCTCTTACAATGAGCAGTTCTTC. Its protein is CASSQVSSLSSYNEQFF.

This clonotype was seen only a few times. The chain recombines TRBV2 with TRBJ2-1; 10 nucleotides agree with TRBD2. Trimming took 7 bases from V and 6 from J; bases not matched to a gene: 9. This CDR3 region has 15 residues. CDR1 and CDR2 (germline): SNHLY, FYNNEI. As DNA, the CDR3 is TGTGCCAGCAATCCGGGACTAGCGCCTCTCAATGAGCAGTTCTTC. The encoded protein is CASNPGLAPLNEQFF.

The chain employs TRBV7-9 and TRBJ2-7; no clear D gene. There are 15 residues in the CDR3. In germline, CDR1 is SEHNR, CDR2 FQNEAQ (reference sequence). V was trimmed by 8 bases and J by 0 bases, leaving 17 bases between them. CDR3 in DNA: TGTGCCAGCTCCAACACCGCGGTGAGCTCCTACGAGCAGTACTTC. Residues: CASSNTAVSSYEQYF.

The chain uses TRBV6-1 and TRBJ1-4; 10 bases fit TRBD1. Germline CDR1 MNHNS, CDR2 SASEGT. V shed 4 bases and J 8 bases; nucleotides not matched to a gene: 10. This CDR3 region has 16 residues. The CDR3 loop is CASSGVPGQGNEKLFF. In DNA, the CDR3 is TGTGCCAGCAGTGGAGTTCCGGGACAGGGGAACGAAAAACTGTTTTTT.

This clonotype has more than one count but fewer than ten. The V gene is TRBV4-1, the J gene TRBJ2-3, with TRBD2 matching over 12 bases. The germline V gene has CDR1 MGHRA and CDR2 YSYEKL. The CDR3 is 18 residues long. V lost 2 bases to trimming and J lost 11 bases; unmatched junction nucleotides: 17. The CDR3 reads CASSQWKLAGGNRDGQYF. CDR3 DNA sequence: TGCGCCAGCAGCCAATGGAAACTAGCGGGAGGCAATAGGGATGGGCAGTATTTT.

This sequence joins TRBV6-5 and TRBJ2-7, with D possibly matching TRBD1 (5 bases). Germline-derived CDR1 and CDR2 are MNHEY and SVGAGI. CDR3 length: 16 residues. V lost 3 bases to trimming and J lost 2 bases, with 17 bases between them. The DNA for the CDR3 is TGTGCCAGCAGTTATCTCATGCGAGACAGAACCTACGAGCAGTACTTC. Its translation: CASSYLMRDRTYEQYF.

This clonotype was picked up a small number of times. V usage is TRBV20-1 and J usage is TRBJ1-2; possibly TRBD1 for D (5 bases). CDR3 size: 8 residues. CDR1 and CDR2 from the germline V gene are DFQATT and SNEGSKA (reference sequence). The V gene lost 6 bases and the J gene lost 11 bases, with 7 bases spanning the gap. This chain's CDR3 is CSAKGYTF. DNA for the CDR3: TGCAGTGCGAAGGGGTACACCTTC.